This TCR beta chain is drawn from a study of response to subunit inactivated influenza vaccine. Study-wide results and caveats: The authors offered the suggestion that each seasonal influenza vaccination recruits few new T cells.

TCRdb called the RT-PCR reads again in MiXCR, with one record for every CDR3 protein. Among some 500,000 distinct CDR3 sequences listed, approximately 16% were seen once. Trimming removed 7 bases from V and 2 bases from J; junction bases left unmatched: 8. Germline loops: CDR1 SGHRS, CDR2 YFSETQ. The CDR3 has 14 amino acids. On this clonotype: Its target is unknown.

The V and J genes are TRBV5-1 and TRBJ2-5; 7 positions agree with TRBD2. This receptor was identified in a man aged 50-75 years who received an inactivated influenza vaccine. Source: CD4+ T cells sorted from PBMCs, taken around 25 months after vaccination. In DNA form, the CDR3 reads TGCGCCAGCTTCGTCGCTAGCGGTCAAGAGACCCAGTACTTC. This translates into CASFVASGQETQYF.